This T cell receptor beta chain was sequenced during a study of control samples from healthy donors and cancer patients. Repertoires were generated with immunoSEQ multiplex PCR, while TCRdb's copy carries only in-frame clones and drops some. This table holds over 150,000 clones, roughly 94% found once. Germline CDR1 is KGHSH and CDR2 is LQKENI. The CDR3 consists of 13 residues. Concerning this clone: A read error may produce the germline difference seen at one junction end.

The chain carries TRBV18 and TRBJ1-1, with D unclear. Sequenced material: blood. This sequence was found in a middle-aged man in good health. DNA for the CDR3: TGTGCCAGCTTACCACGGCAGAACACTGAAGCTTTCTTT. Translation: CASLPRQNTEAFF.